This passage covers 31 T cell receptor beta chains from one sample sequenced in a study of T cell responses to AZD1222 COVID-19 vaccine. The method was immunoSEQ multiplex PCR; TCRdb's version includes in-frame clones alone and lacks a portion of them. The sample lists about 84,000 clones; 70% to 90% were seen once. This sample comprised peripheral blood, obtained 28 days after the second AZD1222 dose. The receptors were gathered from an adult who received the AZD1222 COVID-19 vaccine.

V and J are TRBV24-1 and TRBJ2-3, with TRBD2 matching 7 bases. CDR1 and CDR2 (germline): KGHDR, SFDVKD. V lost 3 bases, J lost 4 bases, and 9 bases stayed unmatched. The CDR3 is 16 residues long. This CDR3 reads CATSDPWRTSADTQYF. In nucleotides, the CDR3 is TGTGCCACCAGTGATCCTTGGAGAACTAGCGCAGATACGCAGTATTTT.

V usage is TRBV3-1 (or the pseudogene TRBV3-2) and J usage is TRBJ1-2; D call uncertain. The CDR3 spans 14 residues. The germline gives CDR1 LGHDT, CDR2 YNNKEL (reference sequence). V lost 1 base and J lost 3, with 9 bases in between. The CDR3 here is CASSQGPGDYGYTF. The CDR3 DNA is TGTGCCAGCAGCCAAGGCCCAGGCGACTATGGCTACACCTTC.

The chain links TRBV2 to TRBJ1-5; D remains unclear. This CDR3 region has 14 residues. The germline gives CDR1 SNHLY, CDR2 FYNNEI. V was trimmed by 4 bases and J by 1 base, leaving 8 bases between them. In nucleotides, the CDR3 is TGTGCCAGCAGTGCAGGAGCCAGCAATCAGCCCCAGCATTTT. Protein product: CASSAGASNQPQHF. The variable domain in full, with the rest retrieved from reference TRBV2 and TRBJ1-5, is EPEVTQTPSHQVTQMGQEVILRCVPISNHLYFYWYRQILGQKVEFLVSFYNNEISEKSEIFDDQFSVERPDGSNFTLKIRSTKLEDSAMYFCASSAGASNQPQHFGDGTRLSIL.

This chain links TRBV4-1 with TRBJ2-3; 8 bases line up with TRBD2. V gave up 0 bases and J gave up 3 bases; unmatched junction bases: 11. Per germline, CDR1 MGHRA and CDR2 YSYEKL. This CDR3 spans 18 amino acids. CDR3 amino acids: CASSQDRPRLALTDTQYF. CDR3 in DNA: TGCGCCAGCAGCCAAGATCGTCCGAGACTAGCGTTGACAGATACGCAGTATTTT.

The CDR3 reads CASKPAGGTDTQYF. DNA of the CDR3: TGTGCCAGCAAACCAGCGGGGGGAACAGATACGCAGTATTTT. This chain uses TRBV9 with TRBJ2-3, with 9 bases matching TRBD2. CDR3 length equals 14 residues. The germline CDR1 and CDR2 sequences are SGDLS and YYNGEE. The V and J ends lost 6 bases and 3 bases, in that order; junction bases with no gene match: 5.

The CDR3 sequence: CASSDITGAGSPLHF. CDR3 in DNA: TGTGCCAGCAGTGATATAACAGGGGCAGGATCACCCCTCCACTTT. The J gene is TRBJ1-6, the V gene TRBV6-1; 7 positions agree with TRBD1. Germline V gene sequence: CDR1 MNHNS, CDR2 SASEGT. The CDR3 is made up of 15 amino acids. J lost 10 bases, V lost 3 bases, and 9 bases had no gene match.

The genes are TRBV3-1 (or the pseudogene TRBV3-2) and TRBJ1-4; D is undetermined. Deletions cut 2 bases from V and 10 bases from J, with 11 bases between. This CDR3 spans 13 amino acids. Germline V lookup: CDR1 LGHDT, CDR2 YNNKEL (reference sequence). CDR3 region: CASSQLGPGKLFF. The CDR3 DNA reads as TGTGCCAGCAGCCAATTAGGTCCTGGAAAACTGTTTTTT.

This clone was recorded a few times. V gene TRBV19 combines with J gene TRBJ1-5; 7 nucleotides match TRBD1. This CDR3 is 16 amino acids long. Germline V gene lookup returns CDR1 LNHDA and CDR2 SQIVND (reference sequence). J was trimmed by 6 bases and V by 3 bases; bases with no gene match: 11. The CDR3 loop reads CASSILPTGRPQPQHF. CDR3 coding DNA: TGTGCCAGTAGTATCCTCCCGACAGGGCGCCCTCAGCCCCAGCATTTT.

The rearrangement joins TRBV4-1 to TRBJ2-7; the D is unclear. The germline V and J ends were trimmed by 1 base and 0 bases, with 7 bases remaining between them. This CDR3 region has 14 residues. Germline V gives CDR1 MGHRA, CDR2 YSYEKL. CDR3 region: CASSQVDSSYEQYF. For the CDR3, the DNA is TGCGCCAGCAGCCAAGTAGACTCCTCCTACGAGCAGTACTTC.

The CDR3 region has the DNA TGTGCCACCACTGGAGGTGGTAGTCAGCCCCAGCATTTT. Translation gives CATTGGGSQPQHF. The V call is TRBV15, the J call TRBJ1-5; no clear D. Trimming left V 7 bases short and J 6 bases short, with 13 bases between. The CDR3 totals 13 residues. In germline, CDR1 is LNHNV, CDR2 YYDKDF (reference sequence).

CDR3 in DNA: TGTGCCAGCAGCCCGCCTCGACAGGTTTACAACTCCTACGAGCAGTACTTC. It specifies CASSPPRQVYNSYEQYF. The V gene is TRBV6-2 or TRBV6-3, the J gene TRBJ2-7; possibly TRBD1 for D (6 bases). The CDR3 runs 17 residues. V shed 6 bases and J shed 0 bases, with 21 bases lying between them. Germline-derived CDR1 and CDR2 are MNHEY and SVGEGT.

This chain links TRBV14 with TRBJ1-1; weak D call: TRBD1 (5 bases). The V end lost 1 base, the J end lost 7 bases, and 19 bases lay between the germline ends. Per germline, CDR1 SGHDN and CDR2 FVKESK. The CDR3 runs 16 residues. DNA for the CDR3: TGTGCCAGCAGCCAAGTTCTCGAGGTCCCGGGGGGTGAAGCTTTCTTT. Protein product: CASSQVLEVPGGEAFF.

This sequence joins TRBV29-1 and TRBJ2-3; weak D call: TRBD2 (5 bases). This CDR3 is built from 12 residues. Germline V gene sequence: CDR1 SQVTM, CDR2 ANQGSEA. Trimming cost V 7 bases and J 3 bases, with 11 bases left between them. In DNA form, the CDR3 reads TGCAGCGGCCGCGGGTGGACAGATACGCAGTATTTT. This sequence encodes CSGRGWTDTQYF.

V usage is TRBV24-1 and J usage is TRBJ2-7; 8 bases map to TRBD1. Germline lookup yields CDR1 KGHDR and CDR2 SFDVKD. The CDR3 contains 14 residues. V lost 2 bases and J lost 4; bases outside the gene matches: 3. The CDR3 DNA follows: TGTGCCACCAGTGATTCGACAGGGGAGTACGAGCAGTACTTC. Amino acid sequence: CATSDSTGEYEQYF.

V gene TRBV5-5 combines with J gene TRBJ2-5; D may be TRBD2 (6 bases). The V and J ends lost 4 bases and 4 bases respectively, with 11 bases between them. This CDR3 comprises 13 residues. Germline assignment: CDR1 SGHKS and CDR2 YYEKEE (reference sequence). CDR3 in amino acids: CASSRRARETQYF. CDR3 coding DNA: TGTGCCAGCAGCCGGAGGGCGCGAGAGACCCAGTACTTC.

The sample holds a few counts of this clone. The chain is built from TRBV7-9 and TRBJ1-2; 9 bases map to TRBD1. CDR1 is SEHNR and CDR2 is FQNEAQ in the germline V gene (reference sequence). This CDR3 has 13 residues. V was clipped by 5 bases and J by 3 bases; unmatched bases: 1. DNA for the CDR3: TGTGCCAGCAGCCGGACAGGGGACTATGGCTACACCTTC. It yields the protein CASSRTGDYGYTF.

The J gene is TRBJ2-5, the V gene TRBV5-1; 10 bases align to TRBD1. The V gene end was trimmed by 0 bases and the J gene end by 4 bases; junction bases not matched to a gene: 0. The CDR3 extends over 14 amino acids. The germline gives CDR1 SGHRS, CDR2 YFSETQ. This CDR3 is CASSLGQGAETQYF. The CDR3 coding sequence is TGCGCCAGCAGCTTGGGACAGGGGGCAGAGACCCAGTACTTC. Using reference TRBV5-1 and TRBJ2-5 for the parts outside the CDR3, the full variable domain is KAGVTQTPRYLIKTRGQQVTLSCSPISGHRSVSWYQQTPGQGLQFLFEYFSETQRNKGNFPGRFSGRQFSNSRSEMNVSTLELGDSALYLCASSLGQGAETQYFGPGTRLLVL.

The rearrangement joins TRBV7-9 to TRBJ2-5; no clear D gene. This CDR3 comprises 14 residues. CDR1 SEHNR and CDR2 FQNEAQ come from the germline V gene (reference sequence). Trimming shortened V by 4 bases and J by 1 base, and 10 bases separated the two germline ends. The CDR3 coding sequence is TGTGCCAGCAGCTCGTGGGGAACCCAAGAGACCCAGTACTTC. It translates to CASSSWGTQETQYF.

The rearrangement joins TRBV11-2 to TRBJ2-1; perhaps TRBD1 as D (6 bases). The V gene's germline CDR1 is SGHAT and CDR2 FQNNGV. Trimming shortened V by 5 bases and J by 4 bases, and 12 bases separated the two germline ends. This CDR3 has 14 amino acids. CDR3 DNA sequence: TGTGCCAGCAGCGCTGTAGGGGGTTACAATGAGCAGTTCTTC. Protein: CASSAVGGYNEQFF.

The J gene is TRBJ2-3, the V gene TRBV24-1, with a weak D call TRBD1 (6 bases). This CDR3 has 15 amino acids. Germline CDR1 KGHDR, CDR2 SFDVKD. V gave up 3 bases and J gave up 2 bases, with 11 bases separating them. The CDR3 DNA is TGTGCCACCAGTGATCCCACAGGGCCCACAGATACGCAGTATTTT. It specifies CATSDPTGPTDTQYF.

V gene TRBV7-8 combines with J gene TRBJ1-4; 10 nucleotides agree with TRBD1. Germline values: CDR1 SGHVS, CDR2 FQNEAQ. The V and J ends lost 4 bases and 4 bases, in that order; junction bases with no gene match: 3. The CDR3 totals 15 residues. The chain's CDR3 is CASSSGTGVNEKLFF. CDR3 DNA: TGTGCCAGCAGCTCCGGGACAGGGGTTAATGAAAAACTGTTTTTT.

The V call is TRBV6-5, the J call TRBJ1-5, with a tentative D call TRBD1 (6 bases). The CDR3 is 16 amino acids. Trimming removed 4 bases at V and 5 bases at J, with 18 bases between. The germline gives CDR1 MNHEY, CDR2 SVGAGI. The CDR3 is CASSFTLHRVHQPQHF. The CDR3 nucleotides are TGTGCCAGCAGTTTCACCCTTCACAGGGTCCATCAGCCCCAGCATTTT.

The chain joins TRBV11-2 to TRBJ1-5; D ambiguous. The length of the CDR3 is 17 residues. Trimming left V 1 base short and J 3 bases short, with 16 bases between. CDR1 and CDR2 from the germline V gene are SGHAT and FQNNGV. DNA for the CDR3: TGTGCCAGCAGCTTAGGGGAGAGACGTAGCTTCAATCAGCCCCAGCATTTT. Protein: CASSLGERRSFNQPQHF.

The chain is built from TRBV6-1 and TRBJ1-2, with no clear D. The germline gives CDR1 MNHNS, CDR2 SASEGT. The V and J ends lost 1 base and 4 bases respectively, with 4 bases between them. CDR3 length: 12 amino acids. The CDR3 DNA follows: TGTGCCAGCAGTGAAGAAATCTATGGCTACACCTTC. Its translation is CASSEEIYGYTF.

This rearrangement joins TRBV3-1 (or the pseudogene TRBV3-2) to TRBJ2-7, with a possible D match to TRBD2 (6 bases). The CDR3 is 13 amino acids. Germline values: CDR1 LGHDT, CDR2 YNNKEL (reference sequence). V lost 3 bases, J lost 2 bases, and 8 bases lay in between. The CDR3 DNA is TGTGCCAGCAGCCAGCCGGGGGCCTACGAGCAGTACTTC. Amino acid sequence: CASSQPGAYEQYF.

This clone was detected once. This rearrangement joins TRBV3-1 (or the pseudogene TRBV3-2) to TRBJ2-7; TRBD2 might be the D (6 bases). CDR1 is LGHDT and CDR2 is YNNKEL in the germline V gene (reference sequence). This CDR3 has 13 residues. Trimming shortened V by 0 bases and J by 6 bases, and 9 bases separated the two germline ends. The CDR3 DNA follows: TGTGCCAGCAGCCAAGATCGGGGGACCGAGCAGTACTTC. Translation gives CASSQDRGTEQYF.

The chain joins TRBV28 to TRBJ1-2; D is unresolved. CDR1 and CDR2 from the germline V gene are MDHEN and SYDVKM. Trimming took 5 bases from V and 5 from J, leaving 9 bases between them. The CDR3 has 12 residues. The CDR3 protein is CASSPMEYGYTF. The DNA for the CDR3 is TGTGCCAGCAGTCCGATGGAATATGGCTACACCTTC.

This CDR3 reads CASSGLLIRTDTQYF. DNA for the CDR3: TGTGCCAGCAGCGGACTCCTCATTCGCACAGATACGCAGTATTTT. This chain uses TRBV5-6 with TRBJ2-3, with D perhaps TRBD2 (5 bases). Germline CDR1 reads SGHDT; CDR2 reads YYEEEE. This CDR3 has 15 amino acids. V lost 4 bases, J lost 1 base, and 13 bases lay in between.

This chain joins TRBV18 and TRBJ1-1, with 9 bases lining up with TRBD1. This CDR3 is 16 amino acids long. Germline lookup yields CDR1 KGHSH and CDR2 LQKENI. J lost 4 bases, V lost 3 bases, and 9 bases had no gene match. The CDR3 sequence: CASSPSPGTGSTEAFF. In DNA form, the CDR3 reads TGTGCCAGCTCACCGTCCCCCGGGACAGGGTCCACTGAAGCTTTCTTT. The full variable domain, in which reference TRBV18 and TRBJ1-1 provide the parts outside the CDR3, is NAGVMQNPRHLVRRRGQEARLRCSPMKGHSHVYWYRQLPEEGLKFMVYLQKENIIDESGMPKERFSAEFPKEGPSILRIQQVVRGDSAAYFCASSPSPGTGSTEAFFGQGTRLTVV.

This rearrangement joins TRBV7-8 to TRBJ2-5, with 9 bases that match TRBD2. This CDR3 spans 15 amino acids. V lost 6 bases to trimming and J lost 3 bases; unmatched junction nucleotides: 8. The germline V gene has CDR1 SGHVS and CDR2 FQNEAQ. DNA of the CDR3: TGTGCCAGCAGACCCACCGGGACTAGCAAAGAGACCCAGTACTTC. It codes for CASRPTGTSKETQYF.

J is TRBJ2-3 and V is TRBV12-5; no firm D call. The CDR3 has 13 residues. Trimming stripped 1 base from V and 5 bases from J, with 7 bases between. From germline, CDR1 is LGHNT and CDR2 FRNRAP. This chain's CDR3 is CASGLAFVDTQYF. Written as DNA, the CDR3 is TGTGCTAGTGGTTTGGCCTTTGTAGATACGCAGTATTTT.